This T cell receptor (beta chain) was obtained from a study of cytomegalovirus exposure and HLA in healthy donors. 60 Vbeta and 13 Jbeta primers were used in PCR. Produced via immunoSEQ multiplex PCR; TCRdb's table is partial and in-frame only. The repertoire has 85,000 to 110,000 clones, roughly 66% of them found once; the top ten carry approximately 3.5%. Samples came from healthy bone marrow donors. Germline V lookup: CDR1 LGHNA, CDR2 YNFKEQ. V shed 0 bases, J shed 7 bases, and the junction held 9 bases outside the gene matches. The CDR3 contains 16 residues. The sequencing input was PBMCs. The chain joins TRBV4-2 to TRBJ1-5, with 7 nucleotides matching TRBD1. The clonotype originates from a woman between 50 and 59 years old in good health and CMV-seronegative. In DNA form, the CDR3 reads TGTGCCAGCAGCCAAGAAAACCGACAGGGTTGGCAGCCCCAGCATTTT. This gives the protein CASSQENRQGWQPQHF.